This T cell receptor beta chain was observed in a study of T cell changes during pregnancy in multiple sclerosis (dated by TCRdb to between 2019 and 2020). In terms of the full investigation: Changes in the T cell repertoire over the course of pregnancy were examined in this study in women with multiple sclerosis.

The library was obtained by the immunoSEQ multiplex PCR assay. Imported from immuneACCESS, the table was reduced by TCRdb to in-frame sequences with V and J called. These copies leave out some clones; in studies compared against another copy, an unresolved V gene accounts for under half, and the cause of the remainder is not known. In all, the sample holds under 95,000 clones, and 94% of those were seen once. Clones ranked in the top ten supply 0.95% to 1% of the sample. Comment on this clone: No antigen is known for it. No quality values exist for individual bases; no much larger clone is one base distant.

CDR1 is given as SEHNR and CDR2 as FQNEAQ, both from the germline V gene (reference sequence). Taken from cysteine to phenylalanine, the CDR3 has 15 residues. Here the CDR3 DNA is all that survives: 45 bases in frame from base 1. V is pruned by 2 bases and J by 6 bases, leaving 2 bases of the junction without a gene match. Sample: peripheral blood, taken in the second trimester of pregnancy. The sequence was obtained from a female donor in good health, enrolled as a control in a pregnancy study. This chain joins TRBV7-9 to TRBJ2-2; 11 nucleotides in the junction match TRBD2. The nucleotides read TGTGCCAGCAGCTTAACTAGCGGGAGATCCGGGGAGCTGTTTTTT. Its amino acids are CASSLTSGRSGELFF.